The source of this TCR beta chain is a study of cytotoxic CD8 clonotypes in ibrutinib-treated CLL. At the level of the study: Some 25 partial and 2 complete responses; at median approximately 70 months, about 14 remitted, roughly 12 progressed.

Genomic DNA (roughly 2 micrograms) was obtained from cryopreserved PBMCs for construction of TCR beta libraries. Generated by immunoSEQ multiplex PCR, the TCRdb table keeps only in-frame clones and is missing some. The sample includes about 140,000 clones, 75% to 95% seen only once; the top ten take roughly 10%. The sequenced sample was PBMCs, obtained after 12 months of ibrutinib treatment. The source is a human donor with chronic lymphocytic leukemia.

Written as DNA, the CDR3 is TGTGCCAGCAGTTTCTGGCGGGAACATTACGAGCAGTACTTC. Translated: CASSFWREHYEQYF. The rearrangement links TRBV27 to TRBJ2-7, with TRBD2 as a possible D gene (6 bases). In germline, CDR1 is MNHEY, CDR2 SMNVEV (reference sequence). The V gene lost 3 bases and the J gene lost 4 bases, with 13 bases spanning the gap. CDR3 length equals 14 residues.